These T cell receptor beta chains were read from a single sample in a study of control samples from healthy donors and cancer patients. Profiling relied on immunoSEQ multiplex PCR, and the TCRdb table lists in-frame clones only, not all of them. The table has about 98,000 clones, around three quarters seen once. The specimen sequenced was blood. The receptors come from a woman under 40 in good health. CDR3s leave out the opening cysteine and the closing phenylalanine or tryptophan. Fields, in order: V gene, J gene, CDR3 protein.

v_gene: TRBV27; j_gene: TRBJ2-7; CDR3aa: ASSLIGRGYEQY
v_gene: TRBV7-2; j_gene: TRBJ1-6; CDR3aa: ASSQGSPLH
v_gene: TRBV18; j_gene: TRBJ2-2; CDR3aa: ASSPRAETGELF
v_gene: TRBV12-3/TRBV12-4; j_gene: TRBJ2-7; CDR3aa: ASRAPGGEQY
v_gene: TRBV7-9; j_gene: TRBJ1-4; CDR3aa: ASSYVRGALEKLF
v_gene: TRBV5-1; j_gene: TRBJ1-1; CDR3aa: ASRIRDEAF
v_gene: TRBV13; j_gene: TRBJ2-1; CDR3aa: ASSFRVSYNEQF
v_gene: TRBV4-2; j_gene: TRBJ2-7; CDR3aa: ASSQVAGVSYEQY
v_gene: TRBV3-1/TRBV3-2; j_gene: TRBJ2-1; CDR3aa: ARLGLTYNEQF
v_gene: TRBV5-5; j_gene: TRBJ1-5; CDR3aa: ASSLVAGGNQPQH
v_gene: TRBV19; j_gene: TRBJ2-6; CDR3aa: ASSNLALSGANVLT
v_gene: TRBV6-6; j_gene: TRBJ2-7; CDR3aa: ASSSSGFAYEQY
v_gene: TRBV2; j_gene: TRBJ1-5; CDR3aa: ASSGTGGDNQPQH
v_gene: TRBV10-3; j_gene: TRBJ1-6; CDR3aa: AISELGRLDSPLH
v_gene: TRBV6-1; j_gene: TRBJ2-7; CDR3aa: ASSEGSVGGHEQY
v_gene: TRBV7-2; j_gene: TRBJ2-5; CDR3aa: ASSLEAEETQY
v_gene: TRBV6-5; j_gene: TRBJ1-2; CDR3aa: ASRPGQGGNYGYT
v_gene: TRBV11-2; j_gene: TRBJ2-7; CDR3aa: ASSLDHFTQY
v_gene: TRBV11-3; j_gene: TRBJ1-1; CDR3aa: ASSLDGDSTEAF
v_gene: TRBV11-2; j_gene: TRBJ1-1; CDR3aa: ASSARQGNTEAF
v_gene: TRBV9; j_gene: TRBJ1-1; CDR3aa: ASSVGAGVNTEAF
v_gene: TRBV30; j_gene: TRBJ1-1; CDR3aa: AWGQTDYTEAF
v_gene: TRBV4-3; j_gene: TRBJ2-3; CDR3aa: ASSQAWKSSTDTQY
v_gene: TRBV6-1; j_gene: TRBJ1-2; CDR3aa: ASSEGWGGYT
v_gene: TRBV2; j_gene: TRBJ1-2; CDR3aa: ASSEAGSSYT
v_gene: TRBV15; j_gene: TRBJ2-2; CDR3aa: ATSTKRGTNTGELF
v_gene: TRBV19; j_gene: TRBJ1-3; CDR3aa: ASTLGRATGNTIY
v_gene: TRBV7-9; j_gene: TRBJ1-1; CDR3aa: ASSLDPNTEAF
v_gene: TRBV3-1/TRBV3-2; j_gene: TRBJ1-2; CDR3aa: ASSHRQASYGYT